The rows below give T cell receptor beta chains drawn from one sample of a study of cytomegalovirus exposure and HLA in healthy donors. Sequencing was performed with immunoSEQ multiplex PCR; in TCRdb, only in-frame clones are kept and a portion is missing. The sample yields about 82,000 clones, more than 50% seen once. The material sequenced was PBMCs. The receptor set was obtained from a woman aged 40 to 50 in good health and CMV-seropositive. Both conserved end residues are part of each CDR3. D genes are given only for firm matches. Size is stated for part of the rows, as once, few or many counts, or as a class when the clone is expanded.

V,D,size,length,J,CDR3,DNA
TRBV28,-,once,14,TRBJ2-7,CASSSLTEPYEQYF,TGTGCCAGCAGTTCCCTGACGGAGCCCTACGAGCAGTACTTC
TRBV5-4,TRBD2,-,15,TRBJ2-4,CASSLAGGSKNIQYF,TGTGCCAGCAGCTTGGCGGGAGGGTCCAAAAACATTCAGTACTTC
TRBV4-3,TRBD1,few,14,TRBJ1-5,CASSRDRDNQPQHF,TGCGCCAGCAGCCGGGACAGGGATAATCAGCCCCAGCATTTT
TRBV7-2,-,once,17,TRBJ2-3,CASSLAPPGVRTDTQYF,TGTGCCAGCAGCTTAGCTCCTCCGGGAGTCCGCACAGATACGCAGTATTTT
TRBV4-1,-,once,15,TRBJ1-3,CASSAGAQLGNTIYF,TGCGCCAGCAGCGCAGGGGCCCAACTTGGAAACACCATATATTTT
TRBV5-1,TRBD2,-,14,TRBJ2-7,CASSIGTNSYEQYF,TGCGCCAGCAGCATCGGGACTAACTCCTACGAGCAGTACTTC
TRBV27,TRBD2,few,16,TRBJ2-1,CASSPGLAGRNNEQFF,TGTGCCAGCAGCCCAGGACTAGCGGGCCGGAACAATGAGCAGTTCTTC
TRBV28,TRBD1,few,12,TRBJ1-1,CASRTGSLEAFF,TGTGCCAGCCGGACAGGGTCTCTTGAAGCTTTCTTT
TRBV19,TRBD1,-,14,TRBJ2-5,CASRRTGGRETQYF,TGTGCCAGTAGGCGGACAGGAGGAAGGGAGACCCAGTACTTC
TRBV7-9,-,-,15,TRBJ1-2,CASSAMARPNYGYTF,TGTGCCAGCAGCGCGATGGCCAGGCCTAACTATGGCTACACCTTC
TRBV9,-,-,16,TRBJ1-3,CASSVDQGSSGNTIYF,TGTGCCAGCAGCGTAGATCAGGGAAGCTCTGGAAACACCATATATTTT
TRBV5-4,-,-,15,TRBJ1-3,CASSVDSGTGNTIYF,TGTGCCAGCAGCGTTGACAGTGGTACTGGAAACACCATATATTTT